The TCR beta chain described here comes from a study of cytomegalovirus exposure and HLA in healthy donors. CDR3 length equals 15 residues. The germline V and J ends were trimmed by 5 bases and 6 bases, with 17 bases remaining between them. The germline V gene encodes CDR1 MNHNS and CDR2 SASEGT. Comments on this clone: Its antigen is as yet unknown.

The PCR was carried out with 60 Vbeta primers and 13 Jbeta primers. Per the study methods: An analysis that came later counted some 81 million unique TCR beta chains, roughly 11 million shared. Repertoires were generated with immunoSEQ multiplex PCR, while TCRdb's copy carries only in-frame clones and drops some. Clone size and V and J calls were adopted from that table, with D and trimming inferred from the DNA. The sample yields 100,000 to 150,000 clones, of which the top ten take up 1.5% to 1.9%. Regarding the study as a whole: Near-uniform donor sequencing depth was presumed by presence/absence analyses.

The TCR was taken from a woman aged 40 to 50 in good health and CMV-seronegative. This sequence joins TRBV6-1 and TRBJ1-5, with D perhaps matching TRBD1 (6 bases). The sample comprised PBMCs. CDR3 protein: CASSHMDSSLQPQHF. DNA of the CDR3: TGTGCCAGCAGTCACATGGACAGTTCACTTCAGCCCCAGCATTTT.